The 30 T cell receptor beta chains below all came from one sample that was sequenced in a study of T cell repertoires in cytomegalovirus infection. The antigens of these receptors remain unknown. TCRdb re-derived calls from the reads in MiXCR, one entry per CDR3 protein. The sample holds 250,000 to 400,000 distinct CDR3 sequences, about 25% seen once. Source: cultured PBMCs, taken from culture after CMV antigen stimulation. The receptors were sampled from a human donor in good health (CMV status not recorded). Some clones in this sample may be carry-over from other donors' samples.

The gene calls are TRBV20-1 and TRBJ2-7; D is unclear. CDR1 and CDR2 (germline): DFQATT, SNEGSKA (reference sequence). Trimming removed 3 bases from V and 0 bases from J, with 6 bases in between. This CDR3 comprises 12 residues. The CDR3 nucleotides read TGCAGTGCTAGCGAGAGCTCCTACGAGCAGTACTTC. Translation: CSASESSYEQYF.

The genes are TRBV12-3 or TRBV12-4 and TRBJ2-1; TRBD2 might be the D (7 bases). Trimming took 5 bases from V and 5 from J, leaving 16 bases between them. The CDR3 is made up of 15 amino acids. The CDR3 spells CASSKLGGAHNEQFF. The CDR3 DNA follows: TGTGCCAGCAGTAAGCTAGGGGGGGCACACAATGAGCAGTTCTTC.

V usage is TRBV27 and J usage is TRBJ2-1; 9 bases align to TRBD2. V shed 4 bases and J 5 bases; nucleotides not matched to a gene: 3. CDR1 and CDR2 (germline): MNHEY, SMNVEV (reference sequence). This CDR3 contains 14 residues. CDR3 nucleotide sequence: TGTGCCAGCAGTTGGACTAGCGCCCACAATGAGCAGTTCTTC. Protein product: CASSWTSAHNEQFF.

At least ten counts were recorded for this clonotype. V usage is TRBV28 and J usage is TRBJ2-3; D not resolved. Trimming removed 6 bases at V and 2 bases at J, with 3 bases between. The germline gives CDR1 MDHEN, CDR2 SYDVKM. The CDR3 consists of 11 residues. The CDR3 bases are TGTGCCAGCAGCTTCACAGATACGCAGTATTTT. Translating it yields CASSFTDTQYF. Supplemented by reference TRBV28 and TRBJ2-3, the full variable domain reads DVKVTQSSRYLVKRTGEKVFLECVQDMDHENMFWYRQDPGLGLRLIYFSYDVKMKEKGDIPEGYSVSREKKERFSLILESASTNQTSMYLCASSFTDTQYFGPGTRLTVL.

The rearrangement joins TRBV4-1 to TRBJ2-1, with no clear D. The CDR3 is 13 amino acids. V was cut by 0 bases and J by 7 bases, with 7 bases left in between. Germline V gene lookup returns CDR1 MGHRA and CDR2 YSYEKL. The CDR3 nucleotides are TGCGCCAGCAGCCAAGAAGGTCCGAATGAGCAGTTCTTC. Translating it yields CASSQEGPNEQFF.

The rearrangement links TRBV20-1 to TRBJ2-7, with 11 positions matching TRBD2. The length of the CDR3 is 16 residues. The V gene's germline CDR1 is DFQATT and CDR2 SNEGSKA (reference sequence). V lost 0 bases, J lost 3 bases, and 7 bases stayed unmatched. DNA of the CDR3: TGCAGTGCTAGAGATTCGGAACTAGCGGGAGACTACGAGCAGTACTTC. Translation gives CSARDSELAGDYEQYF.

CDR3 amino acids: CSARQGQETQYF. The CDR3 nucleotides are TGCAGTGCTAGACAGGGGCAAGAGACCCAGTACTTC. This chain links TRBV20-1 with TRBJ2-5; perhaps TRBD1 as D (6 bases). This CDR3 is built from 12 residues. From germline, CDR1 is DFQATT and CDR2 SNEGSKA (reference sequence). V was cut by 2 bases and J by 2 bases, with 6 bases left in between.

This clonotype was counted at least ten times. The chain recombines TRBV19 with TRBJ1-6; TRBD1 matches 9 bases. From germline, CDR1 is LNHDA and CDR2 SQIVND (reference sequence). The V gene end was trimmed by 6 bases and the J gene end by 4 bases; junction bases not matched to a gene: 1. This CDR3 region has 14 residues. The CDR3 sequence is CASRDRGYNSPLHF. The CDR3 DNA reads as TGTGCCAGTAGGGACAGGGGATATAATTCACCCCTCCACTTT.

The rearrangement joins TRBV7-8 to TRBJ2-2, with 9 positions matching TRBD2. Germline values: CDR1 SGHVS, CDR2 FQNEAQ. This CDR3 spans 17 amino acids. After removal of 4 bases from V and 6 bases from J, the junction contained 12 bases not matched to a gene. The CDR3 protein is CASSSLGAGGTAGELFF. DNA of the CDR3: TGTGCCAGCAGCTCGCTTGGGGCGGGAGGGACGGCCGGGGAGCTGTTTTTT.

The chain joins TRBV12-3 or TRBV12-4 to TRBJ2-1, with a weak D call TRBD2 (6 bases). The ends were cut back, 4 bases at V and 4 bases at J, with 14 bases in the middle. CDR3 length equals 15 residues. The CDR3 is CASSSGTGVYNEQFF. CDR3 DNA sequence: TGTGCCAGCAGTTCCGGGACTGGAGTTTACAATGAGCAGTTCTTC.

This clonotype was seen repeatedly, ten times or more. The chain recombines TRBV7-8 with TRBJ2-3; 12 positions agree with TRBD2. Germline CDR1 reads SGHVS; CDR2 reads FQNEAQ. Trimming at V came to 5 bases and at J to 5 bases, leaving 8 bases not matched to a gene. The CDR3 is 16 residues long. The CDR3, as DNA: TGTGCCAGCAGCCGTCCTAGCGGGAGGGCTTTAGATACGCAGTATTTT. This gives the protein CASSRPSGRALDTQYF.

This clonotype was detected many times. This chain connects TRBV19 to TRBJ1-5; D gene ambiguous. V was pared by 1 base and J by 0 bases, with 13 bases between. Germline values: CDR1 LNHDA, CDR2 SQIVND (reference sequence). This CDR3 spans 17 amino acids. CDR3 coding DNA: TGTGCCAGTAGTATAGCCCAGATGCCCAATAGCAATCAGCCCCAGCATTTT. Translation: CASSIAQMPNSNQPQHF.

This clonotype was found a few times. The genes are TRBV29-1 and TRBJ2-5; D possibly matches TRBD1 or TRBD2 (5 bases each). The CDR3 is 14 residues long. V was cut by 4 bases and J by 4 bases, with 16 bases left in between. The germline V gene encodes CDR1 SQVTM and CDR2 ANQGSEA. In nucleotides, the CDR3 is TGCAGCGTTGTGAGGGGAGTCCGGTCAGAGACCCAGTACTTC. This gives the protein CSVVRGVRSETQYF. The variable domain in full, completed from reference TRBV29-1 and TRBJ2-5, reads SAVISQKPSRDICQRGTSLTIQCQVDSQVTMMFWYRQQPGQSLTLIATANQGSEATYESGFVIDKFPISRPNLTFSTLTVSNMSPEDSSIYLCSVVRGVRSETQYFGPGTRLLVL.

In its sample, this clonotype was seen a few times. The rearrangement uses TRBV12-3 or TRBV12-4 and TRBJ1-2; 7 nucleotides agree with TRBD1. This CDR3 has 14 amino acids. The V and J ends lost 7 bases and 4 bases, in that order; junction bases with no gene match: 9. The CDR3 DNA is TGTGCCAGCACTCGGGACAGCCCCCTCTATGGCTACACCTTC. This encodes CASTRDSPLYGYTF.

The table lists this clonotype with a few counts. The chain couples TRBV7-9 to TRBJ2-3; maybe TRBD1 (6 bases). V was cut by 1 base and J by 4 bases, with 15 bases left in between. The CDR3 runs to 16 residues. Germline-derived CDR1 and CDR2 are SEHNR and FQNEAQ (reference sequence). CDR3 region: CASSLGTVQLSDTQYF. In nucleotides, the CDR3 is TGTGCCAGCAGCTTAGGGACAGTCCAATTGTCAGATACGCAGTATTTT.

The chain has TRBV19 and TRBJ2-2; 12 nucleotides align to TRBD2. V shed 7 bases and J 4 bases; nucleotides not matched to a gene: 7. CDR3 length equals 16 residues. Germline assignment: CDR1 LNHDA and CDR2 SQIVND (reference sequence). CDR3 residues: CASTQTSGSATGELFF. The CDR3 DNA reads as TGTGCCAGTACTCAGACTAGCGGGAGTGCCACCGGGGAGCTGTTTTTT. The full variable domain, in which reference TRBV19 and TRBJ2-2 provide the parts outside the CDR3, is DGGITQSPKYLFRKEGQNVTLSCEQNLNHDAMYWYRQDPGQGLRLIYYSQIVNDFQKGDIAEGYSVSREKKESFPLTVTSAQKNPTAFYLCASTQTSGSATGELFFGEGSRLTVL.

This clonotype appeared a single time. This sequence joins TRBV6-2 or TRBV6-3 and TRBJ1-1; 7 bases map to TRBD1. The CDR3 loop spans 13 amino acids. The germline V gene encodes CDR1 MNHEY and CDR2 SVGEGT. With 8 bases clipped from V and 5 bases from J, the junction kept 8 bases outside the gene matches. The DNA of the CDR3 is TGTGCCAGCGGAAGACAGGGTCCGACTGAAGCTTTCTTT. This codes for CASGRQGPTEAFF.

This clonotype was found a few times. This rearrangement joins TRBV7-3 to TRBJ2-2; D remains ambiguous. Trimming shortened V by 5 bases and J by 0 bases, and 10 bases separated the two germline ends. This CDR3 has 15 residues. Germline-derived CDR1 and CDR2 are SGHTA and FQGTGA. CDR3 bases: TGTGCCAGCAGCATTGACGCCGCGAACACCGGGGAGCTGTTTTTT. As protein: CASSIDAANTGELFF.

This clonotype was detected ten times or more. The chain combines TRBV12-3 or TRBV12-4 with TRBJ2-7; D is possibly TRBD1 (6 bases). This CDR3 is built from 15 residues. V shed 5 bases and J shed 3 bases, with 17 bases lying between them. CDR3 residues: CASSTQGRIGYEQYF. CDR3 DNA: TGTGCCAGCAGTACTCAGGGGCGAATAGGCTACGAGCAGTACTTC.

This clonotype was detected ten times or more. The rearrangement joins TRBV6-6 to TRBJ2-5, with 9 bases that match TRBD1. This CDR3 region has 15 residues. Germline lookup yields CDR1 MNHNY and CDR2 SVGAGI (reference sequence). After removal of 3 bases from V and 3 bases from J, the junction contained 5 bases not matched to a gene. Here the CDR3 reads CASSYGTGGKETQYF. Here the CDR3 DNA reads TGTGCCAGCAGTTATGGAACAGGGGGCAAAGAGACCCAGTACTTC.

This clonotype was observed at least ten times. This sequence joins TRBV7-2 and TRBJ1-5; TRBD1 aligns across 8 bases. The CDR3 runs 17 residues. In germline, CDR1 is SGHTA, CDR2 FQGNSA. Trimming cost V 2 bases and J 0 bases; bases outside gene matches: 6. The CDR3 sequence: CASSLWTGRYSNQPQHF. Written as DNA, the CDR3 is TGTGCCAGCAGCTTATGGACAGGGCGATATAGCAATCAGCCCCAGCATTTT.

Comment on this clonotype: This may be a read error, as it is one base from a much larger clone. The genes are TRBV27 and TRBJ2-2, with D tentatively TRBD1 (6 bases). The CDR3 is 15 residues long. Germline CDR1 is MNHEY and CDR2 is SMNVEV (reference sequence). The CDR3 region has the DNA TGTACCAGCAGTTTATACAGGGCAAACACCGGGGAGCTGTTTTTT. Translated, it gives CTSSLYRANTGELFF.

This rearrangement joins TRBV5-4 to TRBJ1-2, with TRBD1 matching 7 bases. Germline lookup yields CDR1 SGHNT and CDR2 YYREEE (reference sequence). The CDR3 loop spans 16 amino acids. Germline trimming cut 1 base from V and 1 base from J; bases unmatched to any gene: 7. CDR3 sequence reads: CASSLPGTAGNYGYTF. CDR3 bases: TGTGCCAGCAGCTTGCCGGGGACAGCGGGTAACTATGGCTACACCTTC.

The V gene is TRBV18, the J gene TRBJ1-4; TRBD1 might be the D (5 bases). Germline V CDR1 and CDR2: KGHSH, LQKENI. The CDR3 is 13 amino acids. Trimming took 3 bases from V and 8 from J, leaving 10 bases between them. The CDR3 region has the DNA TGTGCCAGCTCACCGGGACTAGGGGAAAAACTGTTTTTT. Its protein product is CASSPGLGEKLFF.

This clonotype occurred a few times. The CDR3 bases are TGTGCCAGTAGTAGGGGCCTATTTGGAGAGACCCAGTACTTC. It is translated as CASSRGLFGETQYF. This chain links TRBV19 with TRBJ2-5, with D possibly matching TRBD1 (5 bases). The CDR3 extends over 14 amino acids. V lost 4 bases and J lost 4, with 13 bases in between. Looked up from germline, CDR1 is LNHDA and CDR2 is SQIVND (reference sequence).

In this sample, this clonotype turned up many times. The J gene is TRBJ1-6, the V gene TRBV7-2, with D uncertain. The germline gives CDR1 SGHTA, CDR2 FQGNSA. V lost 1 base and J lost 10, with 11 bases in between. CDR3 length: 14 residues. The CDR3 region is CASSLVKGTSPLHF. CDR3 sequence (DNA): TGTGCCAGCAGCTTAGTCAAGGGTACGTCACCCCTCCACTTT. Together with reference TRBV7-2 and TRBJ1-6, the CDR3 gives the full variable domain: GAGVSQSPSNKVTEKGKDVELRCDPISGHTALYWYRQSLGQGLEFLIYFQGNSAPDKSGLPSDRFSAERTGGSVSTLTIQRTQQEDSAVYLCASSLVKGTSPLHFGNGTRLTVT.

The V and J genes are TRBV11-2 and TRBJ2-7; D is undetermined. V gave up 0 bases and J gave up 4 bases, with 4 bases separating them. The CDR3 is 12 amino acids. Germline V lookup: CDR1 SGHAT, CDR2 FQNNGV. The CDR3 spells CASSLDQYEQYF. The CDR3 bases are TGTGCCAGCAGCTTAGACCAATACGAGCAGTACTTC.

The sample holds a few counts of this clonotype. The chain links TRBV19 to TRBJ1-2, with no clear D. CDR3 length: 14 amino acids. Germline CDR1 reads LNHDA; CDR2 reads SQIVND (reference sequence). Deletions cut 6 bases from V and 4 bases from J, with 15 bases between. CDR3 sequence (DNA): TGTGCCAGTAGCCCGGCCATCGTCCGCTATGGCTACACCTTC. Its protein product is CASSPAIVRYGYTF.

This clonotype has just a few counts. The CDR3 loop reads CASSQRTGGWTEAFF. The CDR3 coding sequence is TGCGCCAGCAGCCAACGGACAGGGGGCTGGACTGAAGCTTTCTTT. The chain carries TRBV4-1 and TRBJ1-1; 11 bases fit TRBD1. The CDR3 covers 15 residues. Germline values: CDR1 MGHRA, CDR2 YSYEKL. Germline trimming cut 2 bases from V and 5 bases from J; bases unmatched to any gene: 4.

The rearrangement links TRBV10-3 to TRBJ2-3; 11 nucleotides agree with TRBD2. V trimming: 6 bases; J trimming: 2 bases; junction bases outside the gene matches: 4. In germline, CDR1 is ENHRY, CDR2 SYGVKD. This CDR3 region has 15 residues. The CDR3 is CAISGTSGDTDTQYF. CDR3 in DNA: TGTGCCATCAGCGGGACTAGCGGAGACACAGATACGCAGTATTTT.